This T cell receptor beta chain is from a study of T cells in localized non-small cell lung cancer. Study-wide points: Tumor showed lower T cell clonality than uninvolved adjacent lung, where it was highest. Turning up in adjacent lung were a median approximately 57 of the top 100 tumor clones. Sequencing covered just one tumor region, so heterogeneity cannot be ruled out. There was an association of higher blood T cell density with longer overall survival.

After removal of 6 bases from V and 5 bases from J, the junction contained 6 bases not matched to a gene. The CDR3 loop spans 14 amino acids. The V gene's germline CDR1 is SEHNR and CDR2 FQNEAQ (reference sequence). Worth noting for this clone: The target antigen is unknown.

Repertoires were generated with immunoSEQ multiplex PCR, while TCRdb's copy carries only in-frame clones and drops some. The repertoire holds tens of thousands of clones, with around 89% as singletons. Sequenced here: peripheral blood, sampled before any cancer treatment. The source is a woman between 35 and 75 years old with stage I squamous cell lung carcinoma. V and J are TRBV7-9 and TRBJ1-2, with 10 bases aligning to TRBD1. CDR3: CASSGGTGAYGYTF. As DNA, the CDR3 is TGTGCCAGCAGTGGGGGGACAGGGGCATATGGCTACACCTTC.